This T cell receptor (beta chain) appears in the sequencing data of a study of T cell repertoires in cytomegalovirus infection. Study at large: Matching HLA type, along with CMV infection, was indicated by public TCR beta signatures.

Via MiXCR, TCRdb re-called the reads, giving one row per CDR3 protein. The sample contains roughly 54,000 distinct CDR3 sequences, about a third of which appear only once. V lost 10 bases to trimming and J lost 0 bases; unmatched junction nucleotides: 3. Germline CDR1 is SGHDN and CDR2 is FVKESK. CDR3 length equals 14 residues. In this sample, this clonotype turned up once. Its target is not known. The sequenced sample consisted of PBMCs, sequenced either directly or after in vitro stimulation (not recorded which). The chain employs TRBV14 and TRBJ2-6, with 7 bases fitting TRBD1. The receptor was isolated from a human donor in good health (CMV status not recorded). Some clones in this sample may be carry-over from other donors' samples. CDR3 in DNA: TGTGCCACTCGGGACAGCTCTGGGGCCAACGTCCTGACTTTC. Protein product: CATRDSSGANVLTF.